A single sample is the source of the 10 T cell receptor beta chains below, sequenced in a study of T cells after yellow fever vaccination. MiXCR, applied by TCRdb to the 5' RACE reads, yields one record per CDR3 protein. Here the sample spans 300,000 to 450,000 distinct CDR3 sequences, 7% to 10% being singletons. Specimen: PBMCs, collected around 45 days after the first yellow fever vaccination. Every receptor here comes from a man aged 18 to 30 who received the YFV17D yellow fever vaccine.

This clonotype has more than one count but fewer than ten. V gene TRBV20-1 combines with J gene TRBJ2-7, with 8 bases identical to TRBD1. Per germline, CDR1 DFQATT and CDR2 SNEGSKA (reference sequence). The CDR3 loop spans 13 amino acids. J gave up 2 bases and V 3 bases, and 3 bases lay outside the gene matches. The CDR3 protein is CSARRTGTYEQYF. CDR3 nucleotide sequence: TGCAGTGCTAGGAGGACAGGGACCTACGAGCAGTACTTC.

This clonotype was counted at least ten times. This rearrangement joins TRBV20-1 to TRBJ2-3; 9 bases align to TRBD1. Germline V gene lookup returns CDR1 DFQATT and CDR2 SNEGSKA (reference sequence). The length of the CDR3 is 15 residues. V lost 8 bases and J lost 1; bases outside the gene matches: 10. The CDR3 DNA sequence: TGCAGTTCCTGGACCCGGGACAGGGGCACAGATACGCAGTATTTT. Translation: CSSWTRDRGTDTQYF.

The chain joins TRBV7-9 to TRBJ2-5; D is uncertain. Germline loops: CDR1 SEHNR, CDR2 FQNEAQ (reference sequence). The CDR3 is made up of 14 amino acids. Trimming removed 1 base from V and 9 bases from J, with 15 bases in between. The CDR3 loop reads CASSLVGRKRPQYF. The CDR3 DNA reads as TGTGCCAGCAGCTTAGTGGGTCGCAAGAGGCCCCAGTACTTC.

This clonotype was seen a handful of times. This sequence joins TRBV7-2 and TRBJ1-1, with D perhaps matching TRBD1 (5 bases). Germline values: CDR1 SGHTA, CDR2 FQGNSA. Trimming stripped 5 bases from V and 1 base from J, with 8 bases between. The CDR3 sequence is 13 residues long. Here the CDR3 DNA reads TGTGCCAGCAGCAAGACAGCGAACACTGAAGCTTTCTTT. Encoded protein: CASSKTANTEAFF.

This clonotype has a count of ten or more. This chain connects TRBV5-4 to TRBJ2-1; D gene uncertain. The CDR3 totals 11 residues. Trimming shortened V by 0 bases and J by 8 bases, and 3 bases separated the two germline ends. Germline V gene sequence: CDR1 SGHNT, CDR2 YYREEE (reference sequence). The CDR3 DNA reads TGTGCCAGCAGCTTGGGTTATGAGCAGTTCTTC. Translation gives CASSLGYEQFF.

This clonotype was detected a few times. This sequence joins TRBV15 and TRBJ2-3; maybe TRBD1 (6 bases). The CDR3 contains 13 residues. Germline CDR1 and CDR2: LNHNV and YYDKDF (reference sequence). V was trimmed by 7 bases and J by 8 bases, leaving 16 bases between them. The CDR3 reads CATTVTGSATQYF. Here the CDR3 DNA reads TGTGCCACCACCGTGACAGGCTCGGCTACGCAGTATTTT.

The rearrangement links TRBV15 to TRBJ1-1; TRBD1 might be the D (5 bases). Germline CDR1 reads LNHNV; CDR2 reads YYDKDF (reference sequence). V was shortened by 4 bases and J by 5 bases, with 11 bases between the two germline ends. The CDR3 runs to 13 residues. CDR3 sequence (DNA): TGTGCCACCAGCAAGGGCAGGGAAACTGAAGCTTTCTTT. This translates into CATSKGRETEAFF.

This sequence joins TRBV6-5 and TRBJ2-3; possible D gene TRBD2, 5 bases. The CDR3 covers 14 residues. CDR1 MNHEY and CDR2 SVGAGI come from the germline V gene. Between the trimmed V and J ends, which lost 0 bases and 4 bases, there was a span of 8 bases. CDR3 bases: TGTGCCAGCAGTTACTCGATCGGGGCAGATACGCAGTATTTT. The encoded protein is CASSYSIGADTQYF.

The sample holds a few counts of this clonotype. The chain combines TRBV12-3 or TRBV12-4 with TRBJ2-3; D not certain. The length of the CDR3 is 13 residues. V was pared by 6 bases and J by 4 bases, with 11 bases between. The chain's CDR3 is CASSTYLSDTQYF. The DNA of the CDR3 is TGTGCCAGCAGCACCTATCTTTCAGATACGCAGTATTTT.

The V and J genes are TRBV20-1 and TRBJ1-6; D perhaps matches TRBD1 (5 bases). The CDR3 is 15 residues long. Trimming shortened V by 3 bases and J by 7 bases, and 16 bases separated the two germline ends. Germline values: CDR1 DFQATT, CDR2 SNEGSKA (reference sequence). CDR3 amino acids: CSASRQIGFNSPLHF. The CDR3 DNA is TGCAGTGCTAGTCGACAGATCGGTTTCAATTCACCCCTCCACTTT.